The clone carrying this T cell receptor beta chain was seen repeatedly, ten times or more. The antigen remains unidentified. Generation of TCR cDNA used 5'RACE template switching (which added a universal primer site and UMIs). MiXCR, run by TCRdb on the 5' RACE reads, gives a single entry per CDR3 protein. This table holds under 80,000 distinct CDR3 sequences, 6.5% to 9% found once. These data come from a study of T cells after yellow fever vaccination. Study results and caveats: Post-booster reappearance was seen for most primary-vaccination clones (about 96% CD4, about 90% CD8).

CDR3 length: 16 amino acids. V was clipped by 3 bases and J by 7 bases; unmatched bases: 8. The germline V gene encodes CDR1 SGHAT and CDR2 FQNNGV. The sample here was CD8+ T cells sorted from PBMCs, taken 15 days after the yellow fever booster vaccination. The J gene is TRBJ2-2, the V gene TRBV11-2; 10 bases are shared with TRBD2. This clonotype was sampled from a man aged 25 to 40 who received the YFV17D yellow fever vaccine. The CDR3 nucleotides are TGTGCCAGCAGCTTGGTTCTAGCGGGAGTGTACGGGGAGCTGTTTTTT. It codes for CASSLVLAGVYGELFF.